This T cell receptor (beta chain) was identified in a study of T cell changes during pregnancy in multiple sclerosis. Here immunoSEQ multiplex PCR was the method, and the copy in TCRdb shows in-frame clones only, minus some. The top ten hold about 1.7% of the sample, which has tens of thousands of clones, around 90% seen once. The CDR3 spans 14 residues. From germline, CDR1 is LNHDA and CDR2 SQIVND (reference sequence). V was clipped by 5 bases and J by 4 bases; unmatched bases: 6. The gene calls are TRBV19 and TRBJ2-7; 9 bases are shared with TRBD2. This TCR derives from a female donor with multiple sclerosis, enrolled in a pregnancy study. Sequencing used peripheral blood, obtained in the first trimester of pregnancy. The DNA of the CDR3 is TGTGCCAGTAGTTGGGCTAGCGGGGAATACGAGCAGTACTTC. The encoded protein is CASSWASGEYEQYF.